This entry describes one TCR beta chain. What antigen it recognizes has not been identified. One base away there is no much larger clone; base qualities are not given. Library generation was performed with RACE. The listed sequencing device is NextSeq 500. Library preparation attached unique molecular identifiers to individual cDNA molecules for quantitative, reproducible TCR counting. For every blood RNA sample, sequencing covered both the TCR alpha and TCR beta chains. Regarding the original processing steps: Samples had a median of 95,638 TCRs, with a range from about 23,224 to 750,000. The Decombinator software suite was used to annotate V, J and CDR3 in the TCR reads. Every sample was subsampled to the same number of TCRs (28,000) for the PS versus PT1 abundance plots. TCRs were defined as expanded if absent before sensitization and observed at least eight times at the 2-week time point. TCRdb reran the public reads through fastp at Q25 and MiXCR, keeping productive beta chains. Every entry covers one CDR3 protein and lists the most common genes and DNA from its rows. The V and J calls reflect TCRdb's pipeline rather than the authors' work. Across this sample there are 340,000 or so distinct CDR3 sequences, with around 7% seen only once. In total, the top ten clones hold roughly 7.9% of the sample.

V and J are truncated by 1 base and 6 bases respectively, leaving an intervening sequence of 10 bases. From the germline V gene (reference sequence), CDR1 is SEHNR and CDR2 is FQNEAQ. From its cysteine to its phenylalanine, the CDR3 spans 13 amino acids. This entry keeps only the CDR3 DNA: 39 bases, framed from base 1. This entry comes from a study of human T cells and chemical hapten exposure (dated by TCRdb to the early 2020s). In the study overall: For sensitization, 2% DPC in acetone was applied to an approximately 2 cm by approximately 2 cm area of upper inner arm skin. In alopecia patients, the study followed how the peripheral blood TCR repertoire changed in vivo over primary and secondary sensitization to diphenylcyclopropenone (DPC), a hapten. Blood samples were taken from patients before sensitization (week 0) and at 2, 6 and about 24 weeks after DPC sensitization. Patch tests used Finn chambers with 0.01% DPC on the upper back, scored after 6 days by International Contact Dermatitis Research Group standards. Libraries were pooled for sequencing, and variation in per-sample TCR yields was attributed mainly to small differences in library volumes within the pool. Weekly therapeutic DPC doses were additionally applied to the scalp of patients throughout the roughly 24-week study period. Most of the patients in the cohort were female, and the cohort covered alopecia areata with under or over 50% scalp involvement, alopecia totalis and alopecia universalis. About 29 alopecia patients gave blood for TCR sequencing at one to four time points (pre-sensitization, 2, 6 and 24 weeks).

The sample's time point label is to be understood as: patch test 1, 2 weeks after DPC sensitization. Interpreted using the paper, the treatment or condition label stands for: therapeutic diphenylcyclopropenone sensitization with weekly scalp DPC. At every patch-test visit, the blood draw took place before the patch test was put on. Eligible patients were aged 18 to 70, diagnosed with alopecia, deemed suitable for DPC therapy, and excluded if pregnant. Total RNA was extracted from unfractionated whole blood collected in Tempus Blood RNA tubes. The investigation overall reported the following: A positive correlation was found between the number of PT1 expanded TCRs and patch test score, with significance reached at thresholds 8, 16 and 32 but not 4. DPC sensitization did not change how many TCRs were above 1 in 1000 frequency, and no evidence was found of alterations in global repertoire structure. Because all patients had alopecia, a presumed autoimmune disease, the immune response of the patients might differ from that of healthy individuals. Compared with pre-sensitization or healthy control sets, expanded TCRs formed significantly more large CDR3 similarity clusters, which is consistent with antigen-driven responses. Repeated subsampling changed both the strength of the expansion versus patch-test correlation and the threshold at which the correlation became significant.

The sample consisted of whole blood, taken in connection with sensitization to the hapten diphenylcyclopropenone (DPC). The TCR sequence derives from a woman younger than 35 with alopecia areata. Some clones in this sample may be carry-over from other donors' samples. The chain is made from TRBV7-9 and TRBJ2-7; the D gene identity is not certain. The CDR3 protein is CASSLEPGSEQYF. The DNA sequence reads TGTGCCAGCAGCTTAGAGCCGGGCAGCGAGCAGTACTTC.